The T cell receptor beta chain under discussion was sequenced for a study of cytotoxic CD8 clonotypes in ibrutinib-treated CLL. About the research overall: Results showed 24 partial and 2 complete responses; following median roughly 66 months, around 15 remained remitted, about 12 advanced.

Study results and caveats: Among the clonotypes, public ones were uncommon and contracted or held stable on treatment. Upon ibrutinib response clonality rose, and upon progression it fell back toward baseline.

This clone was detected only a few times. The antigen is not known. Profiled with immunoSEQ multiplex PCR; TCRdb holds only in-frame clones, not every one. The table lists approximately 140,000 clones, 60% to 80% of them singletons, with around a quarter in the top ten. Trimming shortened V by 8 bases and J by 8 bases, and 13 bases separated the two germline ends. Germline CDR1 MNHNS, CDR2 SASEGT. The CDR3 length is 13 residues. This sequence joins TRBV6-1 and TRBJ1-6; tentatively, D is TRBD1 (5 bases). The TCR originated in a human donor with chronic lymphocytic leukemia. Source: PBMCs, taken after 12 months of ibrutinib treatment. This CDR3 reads CASFRDGDSPLHF. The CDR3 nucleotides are TGTGCCAGCTTCCGGGACGGGGATTCACCCCTCCACTTT.